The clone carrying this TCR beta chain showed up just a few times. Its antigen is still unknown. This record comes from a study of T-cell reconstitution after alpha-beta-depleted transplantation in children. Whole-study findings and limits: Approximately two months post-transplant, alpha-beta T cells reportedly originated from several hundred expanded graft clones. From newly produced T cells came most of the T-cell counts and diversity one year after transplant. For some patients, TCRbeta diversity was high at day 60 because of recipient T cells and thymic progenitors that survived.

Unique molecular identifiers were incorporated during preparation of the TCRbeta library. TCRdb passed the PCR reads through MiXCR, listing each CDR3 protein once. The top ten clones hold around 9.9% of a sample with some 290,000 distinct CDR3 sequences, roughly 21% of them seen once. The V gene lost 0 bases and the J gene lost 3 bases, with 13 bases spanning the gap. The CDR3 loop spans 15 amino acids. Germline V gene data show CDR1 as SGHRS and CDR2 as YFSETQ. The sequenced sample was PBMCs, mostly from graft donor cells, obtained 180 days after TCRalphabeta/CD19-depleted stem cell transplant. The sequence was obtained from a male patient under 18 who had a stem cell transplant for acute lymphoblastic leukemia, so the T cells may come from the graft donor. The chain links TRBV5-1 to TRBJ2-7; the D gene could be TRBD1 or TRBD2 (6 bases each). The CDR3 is CASSLVAGDFYEQYF. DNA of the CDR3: TGCGCCAGCAGCTTGGTGGCAGGGGACTTCTACGAGCAGTACTTC.